The present TCR beta chain was sequenced within a study of cytomegalovirus exposure and HLA in healthy donors. At the level of the study: Earlier, fewer than 130 million unique TCR beta sequences were recovered from about 200 million T cells by an analysis.

About this clone itself: Its antigen remains unknown. One end of the junction does not line up with germline, which may come from a read error.

Study results and caveats: A later analysis showed HLA-associated TCR beta chains outstripping equally common others in clonal expansion. Follow-up analysis seemed to connect common viral pathogens with several of the most significant clusters identified.

This PCR relied on a set of 60 Vbeta primers and 13 Jbeta primers. The table came from immunoSEQ multiplex PCR; TCRdb's copy has only in-frame clones and leaves some out. The table lists 200,000 or so clones, around four fifths of them singletons. At sampling all donors were nominally healthy, likely with unrecorded immune exposures. The CDR3 extends over 15 amino acids. Germline assignment: CDR1 MNHNS and CDR2 SASEGT. This sequence joins TRBV6-1 and TRBJ1-2; 9 bases match TRBD1. Sequenced input: PBMCs. This receptor was obtained from a woman between 45 and 65 years old in good health and CMV-seropositive. CDR3 in DNA: TGCGCCAGCACATCCACTTACGGGACAGGGTTTGGCTACACCTTC. This codes for CASTSTYGTGFGYTF.